A single sample is the source of the 23 T cell receptor beta chains below, sequenced in a study of a mutant IDH1 vaccine in newly diagnosed glioma. Time point here: week 35, safety follow-up. Alongside topical imiquimod, each dose of vaccine comprised 300 ug of mutant IDH1 20-mer peptide. For these TCRs, the target antigens are not known. Profiled with immunoSEQ multiplex PCR; TCRdb holds only in-frame clones, not every one. There are about 56,000 clones in the sample; about nine tenths occur only once, and 1.6% lies in the top ten. Here the sequenced sample was PBMCs, taken from a glioma patient whose treatment included an IDH1 peptide vaccine. All receptors derive from a man aged 40-50 years with glioma.

The CDR3 bases are TGTGCCAGCAGCCAAGGTCTAGCGGTGACCTACAATGAGCAGTTCTTC. Translation gives CASSQGLAVTYNEQFF. The rearrangement joins TRBV4-2 to TRBJ2-1; 7 bases agree with TRBD2. Germline CDR1 and CDR2: LGHNA and YNFKEQ. This CDR3 contains 16 residues. V shed 1 base and J 2 bases; nucleotides not matched to a gene: 5.

The chain combines TRBV5-5 with TRBJ2-7; 8 bases fit TRBD1. The CDR3 spans 15 residues. Germline CDR1 SGHKS, CDR2 YYEKEE (reference sequence). Germline trimming cut 0 bases from V and 6 bases from J; bases unmatched to any gene: 8. CDR3 sequence: CASSLAPSTGVEQYF. Here the CDR3 DNA reads TGTGCCAGCAGCTTGGCCCCATCGACAGGGGTCGAGCAGTACTTC.

The chain is built from TRBV23-1 and TRBJ2-7, with 7 bases matching TRBD2. TRBV23-1 is an open reading frame whose function is uncertain. This CDR3 comprises 17 residues. After removal of 0 bases from V and 5 bases from J, the junction contained 13 bases not matched to a gene. This chain's CDR3 is CASSQSRREMRRNEQYF. The CDR3, as DNA: TGCGCCAGCAGTCAATCGAGGCGGGAGATGAGGCGTAACGAGCAGTACTTC.

The V call is TRBV5-6, the J call TRBJ2-7; no reliable D call. The CDR3 extends over 14 amino acids. Looked up from germline, CDR1 is SGHDT and CDR2 is YYEEEE. V was clipped by 3 bases and J by 0 bases, with 10 bases between them. The CDR3 DNA reads TGTGCCAGCAGCTCAGGAAGGAGCTCCTACGAGCAGTACTTC. It codes for CASSSGRSSYEQYF.

The V and J genes are TRBV18 and TRBJ2-1, with 8 bases matching TRBD1. The germline V gene has CDR1 KGHSH and CDR2 LQKENI. V shed 5 bases, J shed 12 bases, and the junction held 12 bases outside the gene matches. The length of the CDR3 is 14 residues. The CDR3 sequence: CASSKGQGSSRQFF. The CDR3, as DNA: TGTGCCAGCTCAAAAGGACAGGGTTCGAGTCGGCAGTTCTTC.

This sequence joins TRBV6-1 and TRBJ2-7; maybe TRBD2 (6 bases). Germline CDR1 and CDR2: MNHNS and SASEGT. V was clipped by 7 bases and J by 2 bases, with 12 bases between them. The CDR3 runs to 13 residues. CDR3 amino acids: CASKGASAYEQYF. CDR3 coding DNA: TGTGCCAGCAAAGGGGCTAGCGCCTACGAGCAGTACTTC.

The V gene is TRBV19, the J gene TRBJ2-5; 8 bases line up with TRBD1. The CDR3 is 13 amino acids. Trimming took 4 bases from V and 5 from J; bases not matched to a gene: 3. Germline CDR1 LNHDA, CDR2 SQIVND (reference sequence). The CDR3 DNA reads as TGTGCCAGTAGTAAGACAGGGGCCGAGACCCAGTACTTC. The encoded protein is CASSKTGAETQYF.

The V gene is TRBV7-9, the J gene TRBJ2-2; no reliable D call. The ends were cut back, 3 bases at V and 5 bases at J, with 7 bases in the middle. The CDR3 contains 13 residues. The germline gives CDR1 SEHNR, CDR2 FQNEAQ (reference sequence). CDR3: CASSLQQTGELFF. The CDR3, as DNA: TGTGCCAGCAGCTTGCAGCAAACCGGGGAGCTGTTTTTT.

The chain links TRBV15 to TRBJ2-7; 7 bases are a match to TRBD1. V lost 2 bases and J lost 5; bases outside the gene matches: 12. CDR3 size: 16 residues. Germline values: CDR1 LNHNV, CDR2 YYDKDF (reference sequence). CDR3 nucleotides: TGTGCCACCAGCAGACCCGGGTGGGCAGGGGGTGACGAGCAGTACTTC. Its protein product is CATSRPGWAGGDEQYF.

V usage is TRBV2 and J usage is TRBJ1-5; D perhaps matches TRBD1 (6 bases). The CDR3 sequence is 14 residues long. In germline, CDR1 is SNHLY, CDR2 FYNNEI. The germline V and J ends were trimmed by 6 bases and 7 bases, with 16 bases remaining between them. The CDR3: CASSPQGPLQPQHF. The DNA of the CDR3 is TGTGCCAGCAGCCCTCAGGGGCCTCTGCAGCCCCAGCATTTT.

This chain links TRBV9 with TRBJ2-1; weak D call: TRBD2 (6 bases). This CDR3 contains 14 residues. Germline V CDR1 and CDR2: SGDLS, YYNGEE. The germline V and J ends were trimmed by 3 bases and 10 bases, with 17 bases remaining between them. This chain's CDR3 is CASSARTTSSEQFF. DNA for the CDR3: TGTGCCAGCAGCGCCCGGACGACTAGTTCGGAGCAGTTCTTC.

The chain carries TRBV27 and TRBJ2-5; 8 bases agree with TRBD2. The V segment lost 5 bases and the J segment 7 bases; nucleotides outside the gene matches: 6. Germline CDR1 is MNHEY and CDR2 is SMNVEV (reference sequence). The CDR3 is made up of 13 amino acids. The CDR3 DNA reads TGTGCCAGCAGTATACCGGGACTAGGGACCCAGTACTTC. It codes for CASSIPGLGTQYF.

The V gene is TRBV10-3, the J gene TRBJ1-1; a weak D match, TRBD1 (6 bases). V was shortened by 6 bases and J by 0 bases, with 14 bases between the two germline ends. This CDR3 has 15 amino acids. Germline CDR1 and CDR2: ENHRY and SYGVKD. The CDR3 sequence is CAIRPQGKLNTEAFF. For the CDR3, the DNA is TGTGCCATCAGGCCGCAGGGGAAGCTGAACACTGAAGCTTTCTTT.

In this sample, this clone turned up a few times. This sequence joins TRBV4-1 and TRBJ2-7, with TRBD2 matching over 10 bases. This CDR3 is 16 amino acids long. Germline V gives CDR1 MGHRA, CDR2 YSYEKL. V lost 1 base to trimming and J lost 3 bases; unmatched junction nucleotides: 6. CDR3: CASSQVLAGRHYEQYF. In nucleotides, the CDR3 is TGCGCCAGCAGCCAAGTACTAGCGGGACGACACTACGAGCAGTACTTC.

Only one count was recorded for this clone. V usage is TRBV10-3 and J usage is TRBJ1-1, with D maybe TRBD1 (6 bases). Germline CDR1 reads ENHRY; CDR2 reads SYGVKD. V gave up 0 bases and J gave up 3 bases, with 8 bases separating them. The CDR3 contains 14 residues. The CDR3 DNA sequence: TGTGCCATCAGTGAGTCGAAGGGGGACACTGAAGCTTTCTTT. Protein product: CAISESKGDTEAFF.

This clone turned up a few times. A read error may produce the germline difference seen at one junction end. The chain employs TRBV2 and TRBJ1-4; no clear D gene. Germline V gives CDR1 SNHLY, CDR2 FYNNEI. This CDR3 is 11 amino acids long. The DNA for the CDR3 is TGTGCCAGCAGCGAAGTTGAAAAACTGTTTTTT. It specifies CASSEVEKLFF.

The chain joins TRBV14 to TRBJ2-1, with D possibly TRBD2 on 5 matching bases. Trimming removed 0 bases from V and 0 bases from J, with 15 bases in between. Germline V gene lookup returns CDR1 SGHDN and CDR2 FVKESK. The CDR3 covers 18 residues. CDR3 DNA: TGTGCCAGCAGCCAAGATTGGCGAGCGGCTTACTCCTACAATGAGCAGTTCTTC. Residues: CASSQDWRAAYSYNEQFF. The variable domain in full, with the rest retrieved from reference TRBV14 and TRBJ2-1, is EAGVTQFPSHSVIEKGQTVTLRCDPISGHDNLYWYRRVMGKEIKFLLHFVKESKQDESGMPNNRFLAERTGGTYSTLKVQPAELEDSGVYFCASSQDWRAAYSYNEQFFGPGTRLTVL.

The chain employs TRBV6-5 and TRBJ1-2; a possible D gene is TRBD1 (6 bases). CDR1 and CDR2 (germline): MNHEY, SVGAGI. The CDR3 loop spans 13 amino acids. V was clipped by 4 bases and J by 8 bases, with 14 bases between them. The CDR3 here is CASSSGHRRGYTF. The DNA of the CDR3 is TGTGCCAGCAGTTCGGGACACCGAAGAGGCTACACCTTC.

This chain links TRBV7-2 with TRBJ1-2; D unclear. The CDR3 runs 14 residues. V shed 5 bases and J shed 8 bases, with 18 bases lying between them. Germline assignment: CDR1 SGHTA and CDR2 FQGNSA. The CDR3 DNA reads TGTGCCAGCAGCCCCGGACGGAGCAAGCTAGGCTACACCTTC. Protein: CASSPGRSKLGYTF.

The chain recombines TRBV4-1 with TRBJ1-1; weak D call: TRBD1 (5 bases). This CDR3 has 13 amino acids. V lost 6 bases and J lost 1, with 9 bases in between. Germline CDR1 MGHRA, CDR2 YSYEKL. CDR3 sequence (DNA): TGCGCCAGCAGGGGGGTTACGAACACTGAAGCTTTCTTT. Protein sequence: CASRGVTNTEAFF.

J is TRBJ2-3 and V is TRBV19, with TRBD2 identical over 7 bases. V lost 10 bases to trimming and J lost 5 bases; unmatched junction nucleotides: 9. Germline CDR1 and CDR2: LNHDA and SQIVND (reference sequence). This CDR3 contains 13 residues. Here the CDR3 DNA reads TGTGCCACCAATCGGGAGGCGGGAGATACGCAGTATTTT. As protein: CATNREAGDTQYF.

The chain links TRBV20-1 to TRBJ2-5; possible D gene TRBD1, 6 bases. The CDR3 extends over 11 amino acids. Germline CDR1 is DFQATT and CDR2 is SNEGSKA (reference sequence). V was cut by 8 bases and J by 5 bases, with 12 bases left in between. In nucleotides, the CDR3 is TGCAGTTTGCAGGGGCGGGAGACCCAGTACTTC. Translating it yields CSLQGRETQYF.

The CDR3 spells CASSTDAQGSETQYF. DNA for the CDR3: TGTGCCAGTAGTACCGACGCACAGGGGTCGGAGACCCAGTACTTC. The chain recombines TRBV19 with TRBJ2-5, with TRBD1 matching over 7 bases. Germline V CDR1 and CDR2: LNHDA, SQIVND (reference sequence). The CDR3 sequence is 15 residues long. J gave up 5 bases and V 4 bases, and 10 bases lay outside the gene matches.